These 19 T cell receptor beta chains were all obtained from the same sample, sequenced in a study of T cell clonality in common variable immunodeficiency. Profiled with immunoSEQ multiplex PCR; TCRdb holds only in-frame clones, not every one. The table lists 40,000 or so clones, with no singletons. The sequenced sample was peripheral blood mononuclear cells. The receptors were gathered from a person aged 18-69 years in good health.

This clone was recorded at least ten times. The read falls 3 residues short of the CDR3 end, and the missing part is taken from the germline J gene. This chain uses TRBV30 with TRBJ2-1; D perhaps matches TRBD1 (8 bases). The CDR3 has 18 amino acids. Germline assignment: CDR1 GTSNPN and CDR2 SVGIG (reference sequence). Trimming removed 4 bases from V and 9 bases from J, with 31 bases in between. CDR3 DNA (partial): TGTGCCTGGAACCCTACAGGGGGTACTTTGACTAGCTCTATTGAG. Protein: CAWNPTGGTLTSSIE. Given in full, the CDR3 is CAWNPTGGTLTSSIEQFF.

This clone has a count of ten or more. CDR3 DNA, as far as it was read: TGTGCCAGCAGCTGGGACAGATACACCGGGGAG. The encoded protein is CASSWDRYTGE. The whole CDR3 sequence reads CASSWDRYTGELFF. This sequence joins TRBV12-3 or TRBV12-4 and TRBJ2-2; 7 bases map to TRBD1. The read ends 3 residues early relative to the CDR3; the germline J gene fills the gap. Losses at the gene ends were 6 bases for V and 3 bases for J; bases not matched to a gene: 4. The length of the CDR3 is 14 residues.

This clone was recorded many times. The observed sequence ends 3 residues before the CDR3 terminus, with the missing tail filled in from the germline J gene. The chain recombines TRBV9 with TRBJ2-3; the D is unclear. Deletions cut 1 base from V and 2 bases from J, with 11 bases between. The CDR3 spans 15 residues. CDR1 and CDR2 from the germline V gene are SGDLS and YYNGEE. The CDR3 bases that were read are TGTGCCAGCAGCGTATCACACTGGGCCACAGATACG. Amino acids: CASSVSHWATDT. The whole CDR3 is CASSVSHWATDTQYF.

This clone came up many times. The read ends 3 residues shy of where the CDR3 ends; the end is completed using the germline J gene. The chain employs TRBV7-3 and TRBJ2-3; D remains unclear. The CDR3 length is 13 residues. Between the trimmed V and J ends, which lost 1 base and 2 bases, there was a span of 4 bases. Per germline, CDR1 SGHTA and CDR2 FQGTGA. The CDR3 bases that were read are TGTGCCAGCAGCTTAATTAACACAGATACG. Residues: CASSLINTDT. The whole CDR3 region reads CASSLINTDTQYF.

This clone was counted ten times or more. The read falls 3 residues short of the CDR3 end, and the missing part is taken from the germline J gene. The gene calls are TRBV5-1 and TRBJ1-4; 10 bases agree with TRBD1. Germline CDR1 is SGHRS and CDR2 is YFSETQ. The CDR3 has 13 amino acids. CDR3 region: CASSWDRQGALFF. The sequenced part of the CDR3 DNA is TGCGCCAGCAGCTGGGATAGACAGGGGGCA.

This clone was detected only a few times. The read terminates 3 residues ahead of where the CDR3 ends, so the germline J gene completes it. V and J are TRBV18 and TRBJ2-7; 9 positions match TRBD2. Germline CDR1 KGHSH, CDR2 LQKENI. V was pared by 3 bases and J by 4 bases, with 10 bases of the junction left unmatched. This CDR3 has 16 amino acids. The chain's CDR3 is CASSPGLALRTYEQYF. Incomplete CDR3 DNA: TGTGCCAGCTCACCGGGACTAGCTCTGCGAACTTACGAG.

This clone was seen only a few times. The DNA ends 3 residues before the CDR3 does, and the rest of the CDR3 is filled in from the germline J gene. The chain carries TRBV30 and TRBJ2-3; the match to TRBD1 covers 9 bases. CDR3 size: 13 residues. CDR1 GTSNPN and CDR2 SVGIG come from the germline V gene (reference sequence). CDR3 sequence: CAWSGQGVQPQYF. The part of the CDR3 DNA that was read is TGTGCCTGGAGTGGACAGGGGGTACAGCCG.

This clone was detected many times. The CDR3 extends 3 residues past the end of the read, so its final part is completed from the germline J gene. V gene TRBV5-1 combines with J gene TRBJ2-1, with 9 bases fitting TRBD2. The germline V gene has CDR1 SGHRS and CDR2 YFSETQ. J gave up 9 bases and V 2 bases, and 9 bases lay outside the gene matches. CDR3 length: 15 residues. This CDR3 is CASSFGLAGLTEQFF. The CDR3 DNA, read in part, is TGCGCCAGCAGCTTCGGGCTAGCGGGATTAACTGAG. Complete variable domain (other parts from reference TRBV5-1 and TRBJ2-1): KAGVTQTPRYLIKTRGQQVTLSCSPISGHRSVSWYQQTPGQGLQFLFEYFSETQRNKGNFPGRFSGRQFSNSRSEMNVSTLELGDSALYLCASSFGLAGLTEQFFGPGTRLTVL.

In its sample, this clone was seen many times. CDR3 DNA (partial): TGCGCCAGCAGCTCGCAGGGGAGGTCTGGGGCCAACGTC. Protein: CASSSQGRSGANV. The whole CDR3 region reads CASSSQGRSGANVLTF. V usage is TRBV5-1 and J usage is TRBJ2-6, with D tentatively TRBD1 or TRBD2 (6 bases each). The DNA ends 3 residues before the CDR3 does, and the rest of the CDR3 is filled in from the germline J gene. Germline V gene data show CDR1 as SGHRS and CDR2 as YFSETQ. This CDR3 comprises 16 residues. V dropped 3 bases and J dropped 1 base, with 11 bases sitting between them. Together with reference TRBV5-1 and TRBJ2-6, the CDR3 gives the full variable domain: KAGVTQTPRYLIKTRGQQVTLSCSPISGHRSVSWYQQTPGQGLQFLFEYFSETQRNKGNFPGRFSGRQFSNSRSEMNVSTLELGDSALYLCASSSQGRSGANVLTFGAGSRLTVL.

Ten or more counts support this clone. The read terminates 3 residues ahead of where the CDR3 ends, so the germline J gene completes it. The chain joins TRBV20-1 to TRBJ1-6; D might be TRBD1 (5 bases). This CDR3 has 16 residues. Germline V gives CDR1 DFQATT, CDR2 SNEGSKA (reference sequence). V gave up 2 bases and J gave up 0 bases, with 11 bases separating them. The sequenced part of the CDR3 DNA is TGCAGTGCTAGAAAGGACACCAGCTCCTATAATTCACCC. It yields the protein CSARKDTSSYNSP. The whole CDR3 sequence reads CSARKDTSSYNSPLHF.

Concerning this clone itself: The read is 3 residues too short to cover the CDR3 end, so that end is filled in from the germline J gene. V gene TRBV5-1 combines with J gene TRBJ2-1; a possible D gene is TRBD1 (5 bases). Germline V CDR1 and CDR2: SGHRS, YFSETQ. The CDR3 consists of 17 residues. Trimming cost V 0 bases and J 0 bases, with 13 bases left between them. CDR3 bases read: TGCGCCAGCAGCTTGGGCCGCGAAAGGGGCTCCTACAATGAG. Amino acids: CASSLGRERGSYNE. The CDR3 in its entirety is CASSLGRERGSYNEQFF.

This clone was seen a handful of times. At one end the junction does not follow the germline gene, possibly because of a read error. The same CDR3 also results from other DNA sequences found in this sample. This CDR3 is CASSPNGQGFGNTIYF. CDR3 DNA, as far as it was read: TGTGCCAGCTCACCCAACGGTCAGGGCTTTGGAAACACG. The chain is built from TRBV18 and TRBJ1-3; D might be TRBD1 (5 bases). Sequencing ends 3 residues short of the CDR3 end; the germline J gene provides the rest. This CDR3 region has 16 residues. Per the germline V gene, CDR1 is KGHSH and CDR2 is LQKENI.

This clone was seen repeatedly, ten times or more. The CDR3 is cut off 3 residues early in the read; its end comes from the germline J gene. The rearrangement links TRBV11-2 to TRBJ2-2; D may be TRBD2 (5 bases). The germline CDR1 and CDR2 sequences are SGHAT and FQNNGV. CDR3 length: 14 residues. V dropped 0 bases and J dropped 4 bases, with 6 bases sitting between them. The DNA read from the CDR3 is TGTGCCAGCAGCTTAGATAGCGCCACCGGGGAG. It translates to CASSLDSATGE. The entire CDR3 reads CASSLDSATGELFF.

The sequenced CDR3 bases are TGTGCCAGCAGTTACCTAAGACAGCTAACCGGTAATTCACCC. It specifies CASSYLRQLTGNSP. The whole CDR3 reads CASSYLRQLTGNSPLHF. The chain uses TRBV6-2 or TRBV6-3 and TRBJ1-6, with a tentative D call TRBD1 (5 bases). The DNA ends 3 residues before the CDR3 does, and the rest of the CDR3 is filled in from the germline J gene. The V gene's germline CDR1 is MNHEY and CDR2 SVGEGT. Trimming removed 2 bases from V and 6 bases from J, with 17 bases in between. The CDR3 sequence is 17 residues long.

This clone was picked up many times. The read falls 3 residues short of the CDR3 end, and the missing part is taken from the germline J gene. This chain uses TRBV20-1 with TRBJ2-7; a possible D gene is TRBD2 (6 bases). Germline V gene lookup returns CDR1 DFQATT and CDR2 SNEGSKA (reference sequence). V lost 3 bases and J 3 bases, leaving 18 bases between the germline ends. The CDR3 consists of 15 residues. Incomplete CDR3 DNA: TGCAGTGCTAGGGCGGGAAGGGTCTTCGACTACGAG. Translation gives CSARAGRVFDYE. The entire CDR3 is CSARAGRVFDYEQYF.

This clone was seen at least ten times. The CDR3 end falls 3 residues outside the read, so it is completed with the germline J gene. The chain carries TRBV20-1 and TRBJ2-3, with D perhaps TRBD1 (6 bases). Germline CDR1 DFQATT, CDR2 SNEGSKA (reference sequence). V was cut by 0 bases and J by 5 bases, with 12 bases left in between. The CDR3 sequence is 14 residues long. The CDR3 bases that were read are TGCAGTGCTAGAGACAGGGGCCGGAGAGATACG. It encodes CSARDRGRRDT. The full-length CDR3 reads as CSARDRGRRDTQYF.

This clone was seen only a few times. Read sequence stops 3 residues before the CDR3 end, and the germline J gene provides the missing end. V and J are TRBV19 and TRBJ2-3; D not resolved. The germline V gene has CDR1 LNHDA and CDR2 SQIVND (reference sequence). The length of the CDR3 is 13 residues. The CDR3 loop reads CASSTRLRETQYF. The part of the CDR3 DNA that was read is TGTGCCAGTAGTACTAGGCTTCGCGAGACG.

This clone appeared many times. Read data end 3 residues before the CDR3 end; the end is taken from the germline J gene. V and J are TRBV2 and TRBJ2-2; TRBD1 matches at 8 bases. V shed 8 bases and J 4 bases; nucleotides not matched to a gene: 9. Germline V gives CDR1 SNHLY, CDR2 FYNNEI. This CDR3 has 15 amino acids. The CDR3 loop reads CASGGQGNPTGELFF. Incomplete CDR3 DNA: TGTGCCAGCGGAGGACAGGGAAACCCCACCGGGGAG.

This clone was counted many times. The read finishes 3 residues shy of the CDR3 end, and the germline J gene is used to complete it. The chain joins TRBV14 to TRBJ2-7; possible D gene TRBD1, 6 bases. This CDR3 is built from 14 residues. Germline V gene lookup returns CDR1 SGHDN and CDR2 FVKESK. The V end lost 5 bases, the J end lost 2 bases, and 13 bases lay between the germline ends. The sequenced CDR3 bases are TGTGCCAGCAGCTATCAACAGGGCACCTACGAG. Protein sequence: CASSYQQGTYE. The full CDR3 reads CASSYQQGTYEQYF.